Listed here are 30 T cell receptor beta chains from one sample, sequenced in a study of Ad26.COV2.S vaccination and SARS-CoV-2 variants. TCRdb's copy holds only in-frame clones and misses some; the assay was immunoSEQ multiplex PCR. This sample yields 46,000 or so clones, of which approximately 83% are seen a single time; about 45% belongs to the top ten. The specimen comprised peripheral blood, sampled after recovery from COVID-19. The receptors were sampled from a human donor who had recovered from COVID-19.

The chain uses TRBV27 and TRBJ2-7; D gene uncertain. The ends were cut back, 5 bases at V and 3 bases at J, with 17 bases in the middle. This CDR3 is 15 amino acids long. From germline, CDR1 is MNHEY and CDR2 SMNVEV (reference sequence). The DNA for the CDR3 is TGTGCCAGCAGTGTTAACGACCCAGTGGGCTACGAGCAGTACTTC. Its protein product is CASSVNDPVGYEQYF.

This CDR3 is CASSPASSETQYF. CDR3 DNA sequence: TGTGCCAGCTCACCAGCTAGTTCAGAGACCCAGTACTTC. The chain couples TRBV18 to TRBJ2-5, with unresolved D. The CDR3 totals 13 residues. V lost 2 bases to trimming and J lost 4 bases, with 8 bases between them. Germline V lookup: CDR1 KGHSH, CDR2 LQKENI.

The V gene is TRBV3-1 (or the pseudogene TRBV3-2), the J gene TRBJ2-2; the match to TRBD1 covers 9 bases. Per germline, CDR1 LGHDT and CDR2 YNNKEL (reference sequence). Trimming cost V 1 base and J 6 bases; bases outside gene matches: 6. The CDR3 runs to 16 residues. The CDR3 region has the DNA TGTGCCAGCAGCCAAGGACAGGGGGTAAAGGCCGGGGAGCTGTTTTTT. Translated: CASSQGQGVKAGELFF.

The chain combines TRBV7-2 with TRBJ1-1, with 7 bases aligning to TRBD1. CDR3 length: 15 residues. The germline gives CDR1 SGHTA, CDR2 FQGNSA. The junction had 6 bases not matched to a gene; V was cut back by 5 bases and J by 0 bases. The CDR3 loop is CASSRGDSLNTEAFF. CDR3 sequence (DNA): TGTGCCAGCAGCCGTGGGGACAGCCTGAACACTGAAGCTTTCTTT. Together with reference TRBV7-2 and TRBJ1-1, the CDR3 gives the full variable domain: GAGVSQSPSNKVTEKGKDVELRCDPISGHTALYWYRQSLGQGLEFLIYFQGNSAPDKSGLPSDRFSAERTGGSVSTLTIQRTQQEDSAVYLCASSRGDSLNTEAFFGQGTRLTVV.

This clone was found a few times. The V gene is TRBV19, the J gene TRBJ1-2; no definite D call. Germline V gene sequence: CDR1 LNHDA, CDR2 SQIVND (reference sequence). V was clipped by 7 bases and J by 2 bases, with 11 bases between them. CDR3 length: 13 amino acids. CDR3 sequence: CASNPGPNYGYTF. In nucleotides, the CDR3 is TGTGCCAGTAATCCAGGCCCGAACTATGGCTACACCTTC. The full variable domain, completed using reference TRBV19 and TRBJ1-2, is DGGITQSPKYLFRKEGQNVTLSCEQNLNHDAMYWYRQDPGQGLRLIYYSQIVNDFQKGDIAEGYSVSREKKESFPLTVTSAQKNPTAFYLCASNPGPNYGYTFGSGTRLTVV.

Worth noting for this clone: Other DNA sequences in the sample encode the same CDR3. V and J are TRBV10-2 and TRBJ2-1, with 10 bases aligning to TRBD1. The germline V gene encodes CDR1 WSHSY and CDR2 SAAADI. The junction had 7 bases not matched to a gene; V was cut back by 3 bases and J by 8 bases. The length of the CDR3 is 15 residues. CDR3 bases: TGCGCCAGCAGTGAACCCGGGACAGGGGTGCATGAGCAGTTCTTC. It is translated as CASSEPGTGVHEQFF.

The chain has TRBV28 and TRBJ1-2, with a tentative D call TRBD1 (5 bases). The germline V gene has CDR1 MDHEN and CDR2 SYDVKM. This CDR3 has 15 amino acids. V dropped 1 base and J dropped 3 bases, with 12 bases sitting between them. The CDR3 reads CASSLSGGSDYGYTF. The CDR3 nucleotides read TGTGCCAGCAGTTTATCCGGGGGATCGGACTATGGCTACACCTTC.

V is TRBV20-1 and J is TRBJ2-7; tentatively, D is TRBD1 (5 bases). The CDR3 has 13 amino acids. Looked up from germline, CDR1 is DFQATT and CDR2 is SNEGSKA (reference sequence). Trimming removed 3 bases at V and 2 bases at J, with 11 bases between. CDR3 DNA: TGCAGTGCTAGTTCGCCAGGGACCTACGAGCAGTACGTC. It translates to CSASSPGTYEQYV.

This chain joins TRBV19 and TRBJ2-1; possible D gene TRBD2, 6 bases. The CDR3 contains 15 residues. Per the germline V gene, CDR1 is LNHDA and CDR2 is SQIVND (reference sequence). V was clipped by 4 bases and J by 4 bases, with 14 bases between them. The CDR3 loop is CASSSIAVLYNEQFF. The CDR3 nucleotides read TGTGCCAGTAGTAGCATAGCGGTCTTGTACAATGAGCAGTTCTTC.

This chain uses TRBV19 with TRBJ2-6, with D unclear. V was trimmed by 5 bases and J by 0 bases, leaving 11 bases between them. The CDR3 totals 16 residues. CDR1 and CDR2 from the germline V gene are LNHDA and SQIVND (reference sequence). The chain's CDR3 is CASSLNPHSGANVLTF. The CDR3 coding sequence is TGTGCCAGTAGTCTCAACCCACACTCTGGGGCCAACGTCCTGACTTTC.

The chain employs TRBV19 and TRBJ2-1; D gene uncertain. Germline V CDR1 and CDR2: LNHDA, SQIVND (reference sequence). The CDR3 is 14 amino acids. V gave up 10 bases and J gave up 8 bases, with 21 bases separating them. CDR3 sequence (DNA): TGTGCCACCCTCGCCGGTCAGCCTGGGGATGAGCAGTTCTTC. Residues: CATLAGQPGDEQFF.

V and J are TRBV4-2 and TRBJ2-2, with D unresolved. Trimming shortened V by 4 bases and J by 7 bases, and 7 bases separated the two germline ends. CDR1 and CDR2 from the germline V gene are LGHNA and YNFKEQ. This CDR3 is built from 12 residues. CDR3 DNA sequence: TGTGCCAGCAGCCTATACAACGGGGAGCTGTTTTTT. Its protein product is CASSLYNGELFF.

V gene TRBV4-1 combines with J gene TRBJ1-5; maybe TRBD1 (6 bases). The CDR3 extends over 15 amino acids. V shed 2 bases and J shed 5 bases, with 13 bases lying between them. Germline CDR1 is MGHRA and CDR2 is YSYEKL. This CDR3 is CASSQPDRRDQPQHF. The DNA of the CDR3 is TGCGCCAGCAGCCAACCCGACAGGCGAGATCAGCCCCAGCATTTT.

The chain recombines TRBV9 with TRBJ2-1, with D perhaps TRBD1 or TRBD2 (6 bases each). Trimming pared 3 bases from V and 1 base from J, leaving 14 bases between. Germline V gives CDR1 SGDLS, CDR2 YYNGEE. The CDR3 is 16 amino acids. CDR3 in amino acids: CASSAGGGISYNEQFF. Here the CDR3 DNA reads TGTGCCAGCAGCGCCGGAGGGGGGATTTCCTACAATGAGCAGTTCTTC.

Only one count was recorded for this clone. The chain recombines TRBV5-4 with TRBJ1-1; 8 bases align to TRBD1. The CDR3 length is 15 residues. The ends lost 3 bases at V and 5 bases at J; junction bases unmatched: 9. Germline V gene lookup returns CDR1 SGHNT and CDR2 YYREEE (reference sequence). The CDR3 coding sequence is TGTGCCAGCAGCTCCGGAACAGGGGGAAGGACTGAAGCTTTCTTT. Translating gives CASSSGTGGRTEAFF.

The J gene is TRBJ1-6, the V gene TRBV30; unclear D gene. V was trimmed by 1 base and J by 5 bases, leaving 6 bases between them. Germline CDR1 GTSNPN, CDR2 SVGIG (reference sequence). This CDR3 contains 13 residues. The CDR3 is CAWSEANNSPLHF. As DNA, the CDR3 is TGTGCCTGGAGTGAGGCGAATAATTCACCCCTCCACTTT.

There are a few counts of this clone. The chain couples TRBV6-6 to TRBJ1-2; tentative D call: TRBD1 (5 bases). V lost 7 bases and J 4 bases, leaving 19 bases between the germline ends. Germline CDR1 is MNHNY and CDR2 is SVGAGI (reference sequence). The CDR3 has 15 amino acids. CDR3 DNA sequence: TGTGCCAGCAAGGGGTTTCAGGAAGTTCCCTATGGCTACACCTTC. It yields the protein CASKGFQEVPYGYTF.

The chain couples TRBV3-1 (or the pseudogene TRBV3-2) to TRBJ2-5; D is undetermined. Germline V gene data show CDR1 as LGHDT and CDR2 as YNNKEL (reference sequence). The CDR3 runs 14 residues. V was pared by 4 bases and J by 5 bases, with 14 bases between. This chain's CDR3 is CASSPDASAETQYF. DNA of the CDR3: TGTGCCAGCAGCCCGGACGCCTCAGCGGAGACCCAGTACTTC.

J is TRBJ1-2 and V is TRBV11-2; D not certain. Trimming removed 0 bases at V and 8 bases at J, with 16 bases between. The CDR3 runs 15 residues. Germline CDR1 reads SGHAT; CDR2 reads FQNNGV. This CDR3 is CASSLDSATASGYTF. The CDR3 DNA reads TGTGCCAGCAGCTTAGATTCGGCCACGGCTAGCGGCTACACCTTC.

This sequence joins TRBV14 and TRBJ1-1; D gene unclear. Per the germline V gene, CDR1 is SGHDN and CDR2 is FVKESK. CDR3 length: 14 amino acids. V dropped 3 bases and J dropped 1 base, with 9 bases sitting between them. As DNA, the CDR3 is TGTGCCAGCAGCCAGCTGGTAACGAACACTGAAGCTTTCTTT. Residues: CASSQLVTNTEAFF.

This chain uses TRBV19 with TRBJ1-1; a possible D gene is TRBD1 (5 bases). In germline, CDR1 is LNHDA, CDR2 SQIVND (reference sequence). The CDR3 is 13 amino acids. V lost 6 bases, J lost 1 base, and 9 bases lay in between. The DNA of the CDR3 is TGTGCCAGTAGGGCCAGGGCGAACACTGAAGCTTTCTTT. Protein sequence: CASRARANTEAFF.

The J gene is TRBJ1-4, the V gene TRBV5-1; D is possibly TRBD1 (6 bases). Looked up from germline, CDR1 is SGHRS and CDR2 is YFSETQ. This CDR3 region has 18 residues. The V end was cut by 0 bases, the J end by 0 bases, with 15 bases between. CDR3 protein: CASSLGRGGSSTNEKLFF. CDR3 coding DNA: TGCGCCAGCAGCTTGGGCAGGGGAGGCAGTTCAACTAATGAAAAACTGTTTTTT.

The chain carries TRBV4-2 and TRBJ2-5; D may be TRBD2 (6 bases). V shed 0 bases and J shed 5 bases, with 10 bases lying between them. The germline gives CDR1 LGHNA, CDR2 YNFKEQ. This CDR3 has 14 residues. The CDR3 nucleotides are TGTGCCAGCAGCCAAGATTGGGGGGTTGAGACCCAGTACTTC. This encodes CASSQDWGVETQYF.

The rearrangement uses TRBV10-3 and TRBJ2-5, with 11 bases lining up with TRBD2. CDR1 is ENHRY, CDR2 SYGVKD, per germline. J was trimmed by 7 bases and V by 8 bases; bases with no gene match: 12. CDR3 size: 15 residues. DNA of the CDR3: TGTGCCATCGGGACTAGCGGCCAGGAGAGGGGGACCCAGTACTTC. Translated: CAIGTSGQERGTQYF.

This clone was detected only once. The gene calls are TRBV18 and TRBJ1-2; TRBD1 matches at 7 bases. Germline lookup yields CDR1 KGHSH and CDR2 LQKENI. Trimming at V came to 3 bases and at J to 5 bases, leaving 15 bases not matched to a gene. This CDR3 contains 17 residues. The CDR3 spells CASSPTGLDRAEYGYTF. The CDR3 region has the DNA TGTGCCAGCTCACCGACAGGCCTTGACAGGGCGGAGTATGGCTACACCTTC.

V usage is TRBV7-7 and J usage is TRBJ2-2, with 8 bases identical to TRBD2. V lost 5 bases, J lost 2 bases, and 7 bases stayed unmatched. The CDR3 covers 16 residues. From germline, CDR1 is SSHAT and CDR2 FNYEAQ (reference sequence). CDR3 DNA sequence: TGTGCCAGCAGCCCCGGGAGGGTGATCAACACCGGGGAGCTGTTTTTT. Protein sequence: CASSPGRVINTGELFF.

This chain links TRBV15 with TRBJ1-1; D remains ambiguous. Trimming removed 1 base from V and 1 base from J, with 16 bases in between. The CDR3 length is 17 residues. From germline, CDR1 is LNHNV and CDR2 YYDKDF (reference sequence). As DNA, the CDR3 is TGTGCCACCAGCAGAGGCTGGACCCTAAGTGGGAACACTGAAGCTTTCTTT. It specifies CATSRGWTLSGNTEAFF.

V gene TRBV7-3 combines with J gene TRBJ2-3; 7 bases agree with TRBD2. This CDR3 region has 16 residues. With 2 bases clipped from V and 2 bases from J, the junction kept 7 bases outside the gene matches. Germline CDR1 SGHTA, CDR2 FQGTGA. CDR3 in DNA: TGTGCCAGCAGCTTAGGTGCTAGCGGCAACACAGATACGCAGTATTTT. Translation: CASSLGASGNTDTQYF.

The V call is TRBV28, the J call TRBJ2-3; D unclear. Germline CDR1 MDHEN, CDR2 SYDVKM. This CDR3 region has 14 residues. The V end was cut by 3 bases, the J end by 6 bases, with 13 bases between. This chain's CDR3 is CASSFRTLGDTQYF. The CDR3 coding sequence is TGTGCCAGCAGTTTCCGGACCCTTGGGGATACGCAGTATTTT.

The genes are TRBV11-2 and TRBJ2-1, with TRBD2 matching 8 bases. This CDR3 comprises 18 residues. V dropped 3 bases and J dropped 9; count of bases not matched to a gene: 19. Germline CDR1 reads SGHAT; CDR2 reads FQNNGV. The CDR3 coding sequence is TGTGCCAGCAGCTTGGGGAACCCTGTAGTAGCGGGAAGGTTTGAGCAGTTCTTC. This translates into CASSLGNPVVAGRFEQFF.